These 6 T cell receptor beta chains originate from one sample sequenced in a study of shared clonotypes between healthy human individuals. Profiled with immunoSEQ multiplex PCR; TCRdb holds only in-frame clones, not every one. The sample lists hundreds of thousands of clones; over 65% were seen once. Sequences were obtained from PBMCs. These receptor sequences come from a woman in her 40s in good health. Some clones in this sample may be carry-over from other donors' samples.

In this sample, this clone turned up a few times. The chain carries TRBV5-1 and TRBJ1-6; maybe TRBD1 (6 bases). Trimming pared 4 bases from V and 7 bases from J, leaving 15 bases between. The CDR3 extends over 15 amino acids. Germline loops: CDR1 SGHRS, CDR2 YFSETQ. The CDR3 sequence: CASSGTTGSNSPLHF. The CDR3 nucleotides are TGCGCCAGCAGCGGGACGACAGGATCCAATTCACCCCTCCACTTT.

The CDR3 region is CASNSFSSTDTQYF. The CDR3 region has the DNA TGTGCCAGCAACTCATTCTCTAGCACAGATACGCAGTATTTT. The rearrangement uses TRBV2 and TRBJ2-3; D gene unclear. The CDR3 covers 14 residues. V was clipped by 7 bases and J by 0 bases, with 11 bases between them. Germline V gene data show CDR1 as SNHLY and CDR2 as FYNNEI. Looking up the rest from reference TRBV2 and TRBJ2-3 gives the full variable domain: EPEVTQTPSHQVTQMGQEVILRCVPISNHLYFYWYRQILGQKVEFLVSFYNNEISEKSEIFDDQFSVERPDGSNFTLKIRSTKLEDSAMYFCASNSFSSTDTQYFGPGTRLTVL.

This sequence joins TRBV27 and TRBJ2-2; TRBD2 agrees at 10 bases. The CDR3 spans 16 residues. V shed 5 bases, J shed 2 bases, and the junction held 5 bases outside the gene matches. Germline assignment: CDR1 MNHEY and CDR2 SMNVEV (reference sequence). CDR3 sequence (DNA): TGTGCCAGCAGTCCCGGACTAGCGGTTAACACCGGGGAGCTGTTTTTT. Protein product: CASSPGLAVNTGELFF.

The V gene is TRBV18, the J gene TRBJ1-2; 8 positions agree with TRBD1. Germline values: CDR1 KGHSH, CDR2 LQKENI. V dropped 3 bases and J dropped 4; count of bases not matched to a gene: 10. The CDR3 spans 16 residues. Here the CDR3 reads CASSPNSGGRSYGYTF. CDR3 nucleotide sequence: TGTGCCAGCTCACCGAATTCAGGGGGCCGCAGCTATGGCTACACCTTC.

V usage is TRBV7-2 and J usage is TRBJ2-2, with 7 positions matching TRBD2. CDR1 is SGHTA and CDR2 is FQGNSA in the germline V gene. The junction had 10 bases not matched to a gene; V was cut back by 2 bases and J by 1 base. The length of the CDR3 is 18 residues. The chain's CDR3 is CASSLNPSAGMNTGELFF. Here the CDR3 DNA reads TGTGCCAGCAGCTTAAATCCTTCAGCGGGGATGAACACCGGGGAGCTGTTTTTT. Drawing the rest from reference TRBV7-2 and TRBJ2-2, the complete variable domain is GAGVSQSPSNKVTEKGKDVELRCDPISGHTALYWYRQSLGQGLEFLIYFQGNSAPDKSGLPSDRFSAERTGGSVSTLTIQRTQQEDSAVYLCASSLNPSAGMNTGELFFGEGSRLTVL.

This chain links TRBV5-6 with TRBJ1-2; D gene uncertain. Trimming pared 0 bases from V and 5 bases from J, leaving 14 bases between. The CDR3 extends over 15 amino acids. The V gene's germline CDR1 is SGHDT and CDR2 YYEEEE. CDR3 DNA sequence: TGTGCCAGCAGCTTGGGGCTAGGGAGTCAGTATGGCTACACCTTC. This translates into CASSLGLGSQYGYTF.